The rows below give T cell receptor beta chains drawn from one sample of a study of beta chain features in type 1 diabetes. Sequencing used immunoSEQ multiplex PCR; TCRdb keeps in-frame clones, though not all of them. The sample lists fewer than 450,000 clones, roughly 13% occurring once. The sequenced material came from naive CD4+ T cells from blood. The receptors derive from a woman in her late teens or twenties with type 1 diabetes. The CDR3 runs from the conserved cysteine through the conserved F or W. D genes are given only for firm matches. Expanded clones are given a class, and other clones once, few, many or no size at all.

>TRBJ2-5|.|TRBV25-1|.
CASSEKGQAHQETQYF
TGTGCCAGCAGTGAAAAGGGACAAGCCCACCAAGAGACCCAGTACTTC
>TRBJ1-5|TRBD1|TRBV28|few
CATAGTGVQPQHF
TGTGCCACAGCCGGGACAGGGGTTCAGCCCCAGCATTTT
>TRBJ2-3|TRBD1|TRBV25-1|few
CASSDDRGNTDTQYF
TGTGCCAGCAGTGATGACAGGGGGAATACAGATACGCAGTATTTT
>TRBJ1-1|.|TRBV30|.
CAWTGTPTEAFF
TGTGCCTGGACCGGGACACCCACTGAAGCTTTCTTT
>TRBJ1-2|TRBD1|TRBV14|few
CASSPDRGYGYTF
TGTGCCAGCAGCCCCGACAGGGGCTATGGCTACACCTTC
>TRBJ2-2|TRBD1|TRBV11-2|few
CASSSLTGWVGELFF
TGTGCCAGCAGCTCCCTGACAGGGTGGGTCGGGGAGCTGTTTTTT
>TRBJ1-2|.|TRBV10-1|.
CASSEWPDYGYTF
TGCGCCAGCAGTGAGTGGCCAGACTATGGCTACACCTTC
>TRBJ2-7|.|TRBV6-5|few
CASSLVLGDEQYF
TGTGCCAGCAGTTTAGTCTTGGGCGACGAGCAGTACTTC
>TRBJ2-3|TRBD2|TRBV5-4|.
CASSPGLAGVGDTQYF
TGTGCCAGCAGCCCGGGACTAGCGGGAGTAGGGGATACGCAGTATTTT
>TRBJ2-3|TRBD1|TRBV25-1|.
CASSEWGQGEDTQYF
TGTGCCAGCAGTGAATGGGGACAGGGTGAAGATACGCAGTATTTT
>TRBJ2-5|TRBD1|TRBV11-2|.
CASSFLESGQGKETQYF
TGTGCCAGCAGCTTCCTCGAGTCGGGACAGGGGAAAGAGACCCAGTACTTC
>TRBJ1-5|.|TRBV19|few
CASSIVGGTHQPQHF
TGTGCCAGTAGTATAGTCGGGGGAACGCATCAGCCCCAGCATTTT
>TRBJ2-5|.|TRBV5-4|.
CASSPRQSQETQYF
TGTGCCAGCAGCCCCCGACAGAGTCAAGAGACCCAGTACTTC
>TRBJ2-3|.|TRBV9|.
CASSVGSRTDTQYF
TGTGCCAGCAGCGTAGGGAGTAGGACAGATACGCAGTATTTT
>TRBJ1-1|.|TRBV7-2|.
CASSFSGLNTEAFF
TGTGCCAGCAGCTTCTCAGGGCTGAACACTGAAGCTTTCTTT
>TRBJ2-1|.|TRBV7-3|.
CASSLTGLGINEQFF
TGTGCCAGCAGCTTAACGGGACTGGGTATCAATGAGCAGTTCTTC
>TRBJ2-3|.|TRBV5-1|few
CASSFQGHYTDTQYF
TGCGCCAGCAGCTTTCAGGGACATTACACAGATACGCAGTATTTT
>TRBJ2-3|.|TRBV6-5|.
CASRTSTDTQYF
TGTGCCAGCAGGACTAGCACAGATACGCAGTATTTT
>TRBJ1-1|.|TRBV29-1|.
CSVNRARNTEAFF
TGCAGCGTAAACAGGGCGAGGAACACTGAAGCTTTCTTT
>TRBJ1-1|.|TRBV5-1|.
CASSFSSNTEAFF
TGCGCCAGCAGCTTTTCTTCGAACACTGAAGCTTTCTTT
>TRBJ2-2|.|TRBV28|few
CASSFASANTGELFF
TGTGCCAGCAGTTTTGCGTCCGCGAACACCGGGGAGCTGTTTTTT
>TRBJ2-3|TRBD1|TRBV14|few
CASSQDPPGQGADTQYF
TGTGCCAGCAGCCAAGATCCCCCGGGACAGGGTGCAGATACGCAGTATTTT
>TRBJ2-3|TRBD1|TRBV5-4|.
CASRRQGITDTQYF
TGTGCCAGCCGTCGACAGGGTATTACAGATACGCAGTATTTT
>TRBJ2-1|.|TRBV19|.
CASSQRPRGFDEQFF
TGTGCCAGTAGCCAGCGGCCCCGTGGATTCGATGAGCAGTTCTTC
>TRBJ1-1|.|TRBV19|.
CASSRRGSTEAFF
TGTGCCAGTAGTCGTCGGGGTTCCACTGAAGCTTTCTTT
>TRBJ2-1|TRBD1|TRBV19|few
CASSISGTGYNEQFF
TGTGCCAGTAGTATCTCCGGGACAGGATACAATGAGCAGTTCTTC
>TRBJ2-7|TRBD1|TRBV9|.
CASSGGQGSYEQYF
TGTGCCAGCAGCGGCGGACAGGGATCCTACGAGCAGTACTTC
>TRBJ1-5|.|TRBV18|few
CASSPIDSNQPQHF
TGTGCCAGCTCACCCATCGACAGTAATCAGCCCCAGCATTTT
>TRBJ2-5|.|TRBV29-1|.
CSVRQGGGETQYF
TGCAGCGTCCGACAGGGAGGAGGGGAGACCCAGTACTTC
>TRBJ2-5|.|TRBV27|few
CASSLDGPVETQYF
TGTGCCAGCAGTTTAGATGGCCCCGTCGAGACCCAGTACTTC
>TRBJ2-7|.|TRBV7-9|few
CASSSGEPYEQYF
TGTGCCAGCAGCTCGGGTGAGCCGTACGAGCAGTACTTC
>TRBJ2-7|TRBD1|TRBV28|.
CASRTGALSSYEQYF
TGTGCCAGCAGGACAGGGGCCCTAAGCTCCTACGAGCAGTACTTC
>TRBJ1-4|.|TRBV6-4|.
CASTGRAREKLFF
TGTGCCAGCACGGGGAGGGCACGGGAAAAACTGTTTTTT
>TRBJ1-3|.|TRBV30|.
CAWNVETGNTIYF
TGTGCCTGGAACGTGGAGACTGGAAACACCATATATTTT
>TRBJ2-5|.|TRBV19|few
CASSIDLRGGQETQYF
TGTGCCAGTAGTATAGATCTACGAGGAGGGCAAGAGACCCAGTACTTC
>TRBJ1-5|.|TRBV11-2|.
CASSFVRGLPGQPQHF
TGTGCCAGCAGCTTTGTACGAGGACTCCCGGGCCAGCCCCAGCATTTT
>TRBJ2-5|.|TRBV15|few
CATSRDWRVGETQYF
TGTGCCACCAGCAGAGATTGGCGGGTTGGAGAGACCCAGTACTTC
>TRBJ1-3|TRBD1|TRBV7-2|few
CASRLQGGASGNTIYF
TGTGCCAGCCGACTACAAGGGGGCGCTTCTGGAAACACCATATATTTT
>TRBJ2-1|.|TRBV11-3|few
CASSPGTSYNEQFF
TGTGCCAGCAGCCCAGGGACATCCTACAATGAGCAGTTCTTC
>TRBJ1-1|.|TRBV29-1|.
CSVRSDSNTEAFF
TGCAGCGTCAGAAGTGACAGTAACACTGAAGCTTTCTTT
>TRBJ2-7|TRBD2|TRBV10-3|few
CAIKLAGGDEQYF
TGTGCCATCAAACTAGCGGGAGGGGACGAGCAGTACTTC
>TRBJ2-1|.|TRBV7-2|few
CASSLVGDEQFF
TGTGCCAGCAGCTTAGTAGGGGATGAGCAGTTCTTC
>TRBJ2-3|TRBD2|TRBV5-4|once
CASSSGLAGDTDTQYF
TGTGCCAGCAGCTCTGGACTAGCGGGGGACACAGATACGCAGTATTTT
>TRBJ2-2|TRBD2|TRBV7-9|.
CASSLRLAGGPTGTGELFF
TGTGCCAGCAGCTTAAGACTAGCGGGAGGCCCGACGGGCACCGGGGAGCTGTTTTTT
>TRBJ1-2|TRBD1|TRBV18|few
CASSLDRDYGYTF
TGTGCCAGCTCACTGGACAGGGACTATGGCTACACCTTC
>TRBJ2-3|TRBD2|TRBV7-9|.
CASSLVGEGLAGQF
TGTGCCAGCAGTTTGGTTGGTGAGGGACTAGCGGGCCAATTT
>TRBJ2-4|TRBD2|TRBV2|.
CASSARLAGGPTAKNIQYF
TGTGCCAGCAGTGCAAGACTAGCGGGAGGGCCGACTGCCAAAAACATTCAGTACTTC
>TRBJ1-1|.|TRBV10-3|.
CAIRGRATPLTEAFF
TGTGCCATCCGCGGCAGGGCGACCCCATTGACTGAAGCTTTCTTT
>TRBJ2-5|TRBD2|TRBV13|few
CASSRRMAGGSQTQYF
TGTGCCAGCAGCCGCAGAATGGCGGGAGGTAGTCAGACCCAGTACTTC
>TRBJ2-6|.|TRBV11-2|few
CASSLGGGSGANVLTF
TGTGCCAGCAGCTTAGGGGGCGGATCCGGGGCCAACGTCCTGACTTTC
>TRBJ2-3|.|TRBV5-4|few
CASSLPRQGVGTDTQYF
TGTGCCAGCAGCTTGCCCAGGCAGGGCGTGGGCACAGATACGCAGTATTTT
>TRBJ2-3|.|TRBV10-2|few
CASSELASHTDTQYF
TGCGCCAGCAGTGAGCTAGCTTCTCACACAGATACGCAGTATTTT
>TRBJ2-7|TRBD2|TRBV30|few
CAFSGTSGSSYEQYF
TGTGCCTTCTCCGGGACTAGCGGGAGCTCCTACGAGCAGTACTTC
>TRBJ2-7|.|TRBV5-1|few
CASSFHGTYEQYF
TGCGCCAGCAGCTTCCACGGGACCTACGAGCAGTACTTC
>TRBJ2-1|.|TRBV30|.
CAWAEESEQFF
TGTGCCTGGGCGGAAGAGAGTGAGCAGTTCTTC
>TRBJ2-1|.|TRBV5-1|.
CASRGGASYNEQFF
TGCGCCAGCAGAGGCGGGGCCTCCTACAATGAGCAGTTCTTC
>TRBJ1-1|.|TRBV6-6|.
CASSYEILNTEAFF
TGTGCCAGCAGTTACGAGATCTTGAACACTGAAGCTTTCTTT